The T cell receptor (beta chain) described here comes from a study of OX40 agonist ivuxolimab in advanced cancers. Overall study: The dose-escalation cohort was about 87% male, with a mean age of 60 years, ranging about 23 to 80.

Assay used: immunoSEQ multiplex PCR; TCRdb lists only in-frame clones, some missing. The repertoire consists of 68,000 or so clones, with roughly 82% occurring once and the leading ten covering about 11%. Trimming took off 4 bases at V and 3 bases at J, with 10 bases between the two ends. Germline CDR1 and CDR2: SGHRS and YFSETQ. CDR3 length: 13 residues. The rearrangement joins TRBV5-1 to TRBJ1-1; D is undetermined. The TCR was taken from an adult with an advanced solid tumor such as melanoma, head and neck, liver or kidney cancer. Here the sequenced sample was CD4+ or CD8+ T cells sorted from blood, taken in a trial of the OX40 agonist ivuxolimab. CDR3 nucleotides: TGCGCCAGCAGCCCCCAAGCGGACACTGAAGCTTTCTTT. Its translation: CASSPQADTEAFF. Variable domain in full (rest from reference TRBV5-1 and TRBJ1-1): KAGVTQTPRYLIKTRGQQVTLSCSPISGHRSVSWYQQTPGQGLQFLFEYFSETQRNKGNFPGRFSGRQFSNSRSEMNVSTLELGDSALYLCASSPQADTEAFFGQGTRLTVV.